This TCR beta chain was sequenced in a study of blood T cell repertoires in COVID-19. Study in general: Spain, Italy and the United States supplied samples that represented acute and convalescent COVID-19. PBMCs, B-cell-depleted T cells, or T cells provided the cDNA or gDNA that made up the material.

Original handling: Reference gene primer amplification gave estimated nucleated cell counts. Libraries were prepared by immunoSEQ multiplex PCR; TCRdb keeps only in-frame clonotypes and omits some of them. That table supplies the V and J calls and clone size; D and trimming were determined from the DNA. The table has 200,000 or so clones, about nine tenths seen once. Germline V gene lookup returns CDR1 SGHDT and CDR2 YYEEEE. Trimming cost V 4 bases and J 4 bases; bases outside gene matches: 5. CDR3 length: 14 residues. The chain is built from TRBV5-6 and TRBJ1-1, with 9 bases matching TRBD1. This receptor was obtained from a man aged 55 to 70 who had recovered from COVID-19. Sequencing was carried out using peripheral blood. The CDR3 reads CASSTGGPVTEAFF. In nucleotides, the CDR3 is TGTGCCAGCAGCACAGGGGGCCCGGTCACTGAAGCTTTCTTT.